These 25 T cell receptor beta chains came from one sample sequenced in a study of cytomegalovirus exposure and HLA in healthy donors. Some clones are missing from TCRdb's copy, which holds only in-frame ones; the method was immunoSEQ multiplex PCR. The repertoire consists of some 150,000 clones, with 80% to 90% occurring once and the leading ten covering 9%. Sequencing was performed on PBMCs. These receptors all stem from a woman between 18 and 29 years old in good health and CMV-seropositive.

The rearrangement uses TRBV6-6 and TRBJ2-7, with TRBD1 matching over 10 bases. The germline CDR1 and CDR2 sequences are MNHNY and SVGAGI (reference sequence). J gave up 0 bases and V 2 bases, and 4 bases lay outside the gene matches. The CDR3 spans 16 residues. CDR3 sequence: CASSYLGQGHSYEQYF. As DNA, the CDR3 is TGTGCCAGCAGTTACCTGGGACAGGGGCACTCCTACGAGCAGTACTTC.

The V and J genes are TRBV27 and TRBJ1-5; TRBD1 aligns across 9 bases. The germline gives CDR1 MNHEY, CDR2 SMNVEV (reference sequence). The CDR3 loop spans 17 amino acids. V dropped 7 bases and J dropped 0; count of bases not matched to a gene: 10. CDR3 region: CASNRGPLDYSNQPQHF. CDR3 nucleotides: TGTGCCAGCAACAGGGGGCCTCTGGATTATAGCAATCAGCCCCAGCATTTT.

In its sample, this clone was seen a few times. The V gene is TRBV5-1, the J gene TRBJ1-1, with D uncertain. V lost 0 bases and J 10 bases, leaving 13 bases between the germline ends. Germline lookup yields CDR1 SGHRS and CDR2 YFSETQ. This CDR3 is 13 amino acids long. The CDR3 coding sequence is TGCGCCAGCAGCTTGGTGATAGACGGGTTAGCTTTCTTT. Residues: CASSLVIDGLAFF.

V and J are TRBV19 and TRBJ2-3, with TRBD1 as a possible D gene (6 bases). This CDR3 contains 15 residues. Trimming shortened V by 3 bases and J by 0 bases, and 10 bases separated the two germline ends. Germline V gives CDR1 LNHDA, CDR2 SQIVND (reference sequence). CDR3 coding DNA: TGTGCCAGTAGTATCGGGACACATAGCACAGATACGCAGTATTTT. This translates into CASSIGTHSTDTQYF.

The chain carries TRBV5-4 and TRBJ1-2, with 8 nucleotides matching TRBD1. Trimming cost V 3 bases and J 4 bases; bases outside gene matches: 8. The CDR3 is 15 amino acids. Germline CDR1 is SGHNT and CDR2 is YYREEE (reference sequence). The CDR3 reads CASSSGQAVTYGYTF. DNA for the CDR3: TGTGCCAGCAGCTCGGGACAGGCTGTGACCTATGGCTACACCTTC. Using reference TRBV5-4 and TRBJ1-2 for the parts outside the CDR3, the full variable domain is ETGVTQSPTHLIKTRGQQVTLRCSSQSGHNTVSWYQQALGQGPQFIFQYYREEENGRGNFPPRFSGLQFPNYSSELNVNALELDDSALYLCASSSGQAVTYGYTFGSGTRLTVV.

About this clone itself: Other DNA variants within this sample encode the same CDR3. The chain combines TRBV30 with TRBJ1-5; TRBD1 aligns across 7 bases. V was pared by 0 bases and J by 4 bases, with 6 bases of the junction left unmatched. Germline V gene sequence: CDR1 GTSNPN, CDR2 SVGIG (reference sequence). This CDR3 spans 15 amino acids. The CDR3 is CAWSVAGGGNQPQHF. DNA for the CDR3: TGTGCCTGGAGTGTAGCAGGGGGTGGGAATCAGCCCCAGCATTTT.

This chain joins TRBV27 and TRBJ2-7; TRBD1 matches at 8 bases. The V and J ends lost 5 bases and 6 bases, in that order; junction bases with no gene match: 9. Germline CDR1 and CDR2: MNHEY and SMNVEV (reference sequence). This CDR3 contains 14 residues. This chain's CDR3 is CASSPSRQGSEQYF. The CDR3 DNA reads TGTGCCAGCAGTCCCTCCCGACAGGGGTCCGAGCAGTACTTC.

This chain's CDR3 is CASSLSKGQGYYGYTF. CDR3 sequence (DNA): TGTGCCAGCAGCCTTAGCAAGGGACAGGGGTACTATGGCTACACCTTC. The V call is TRBV9, the J call TRBJ1-2; 10 nucleotides match TRBD1. The CDR3 spans 16 residues. Germline lookup yields CDR1 SGDLS and CDR2 YYNGEE. V was clipped by 4 bases and J by 3 bases; unmatched bases: 9.

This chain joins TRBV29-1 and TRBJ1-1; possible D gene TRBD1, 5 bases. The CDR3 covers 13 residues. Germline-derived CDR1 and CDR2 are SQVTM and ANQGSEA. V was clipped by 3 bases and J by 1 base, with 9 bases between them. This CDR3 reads CSVESQGNTEAFF. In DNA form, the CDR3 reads TGCAGCGTTGAGAGTCAGGGGAACACTGAAGCTTTCTTT.

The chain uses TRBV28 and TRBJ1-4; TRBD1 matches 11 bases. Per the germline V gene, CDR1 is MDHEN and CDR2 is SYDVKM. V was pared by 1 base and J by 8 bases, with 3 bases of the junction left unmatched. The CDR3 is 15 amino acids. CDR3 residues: CASSLFGTGGEKLFF. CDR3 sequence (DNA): TGTGCCAGCAGTTTATTTGGGACAGGGGGAGAAAAACTGTTTTTT. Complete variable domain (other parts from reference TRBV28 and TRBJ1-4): DVKVTQSSRYLVKRTGEKVFLECVQDMDHENMFWYRQDPGLGLRLIYFSYDVKMKEKGDIPEGYSVSREKKERFSLILESASTNQTSMYLCASSLFGTGGEKLFFGSGTQLSVL.

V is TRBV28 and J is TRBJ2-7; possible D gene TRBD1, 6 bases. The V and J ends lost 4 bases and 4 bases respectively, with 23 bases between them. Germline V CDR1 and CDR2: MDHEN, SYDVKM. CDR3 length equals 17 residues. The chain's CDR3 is CASSSEVGGQENYEQYF. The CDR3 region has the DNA TGTGCCAGCAGTTCTGAGGTTGGGGGACAAGAAAATTACGAGCAGTACTTC.

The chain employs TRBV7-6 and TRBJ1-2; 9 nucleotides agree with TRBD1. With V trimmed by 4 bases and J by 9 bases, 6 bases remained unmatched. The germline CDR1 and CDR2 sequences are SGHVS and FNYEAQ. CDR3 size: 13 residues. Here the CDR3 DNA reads TGTGCCAGCAGCTCATTTGGACAGGGGAGCTACACCTTC. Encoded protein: CASSSFGQGSYTF.

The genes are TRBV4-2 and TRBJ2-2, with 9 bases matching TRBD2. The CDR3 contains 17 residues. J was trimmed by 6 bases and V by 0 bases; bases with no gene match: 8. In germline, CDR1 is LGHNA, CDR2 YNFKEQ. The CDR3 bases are TGTGCCAGCAGCCAAGACGGGCGGGGGGGCCCTGCCGGGGAGCTGTTTTTT. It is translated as CASSQDGRGGPAGELFF.

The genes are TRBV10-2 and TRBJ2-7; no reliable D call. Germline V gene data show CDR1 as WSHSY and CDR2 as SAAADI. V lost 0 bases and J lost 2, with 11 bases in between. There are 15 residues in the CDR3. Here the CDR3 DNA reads TGCGCCAGCAGTGAGTCCACGGGTAGTCCCTACGAGCAGTACTTC. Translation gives CASSESTGSPYEQYF.

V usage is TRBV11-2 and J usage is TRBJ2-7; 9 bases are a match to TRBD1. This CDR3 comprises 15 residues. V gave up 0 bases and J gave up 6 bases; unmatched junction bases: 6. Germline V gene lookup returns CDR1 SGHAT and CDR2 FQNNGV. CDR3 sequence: CASSLDLQGAVEQYF. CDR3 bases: TGTGCCAGCAGCTTAGACTTACAGGGGGCGGTCGAGCAGTACTTC. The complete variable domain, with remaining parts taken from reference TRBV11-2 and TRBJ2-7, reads EAGVAQSPRYKIIEKRQSVAFWCNPISGHATLYWYQQILGQGPKLLIQFQNNGVVDDSQLPKDRFSAERLKGVDSTLKIQPAKLEDSAVYLCASSLDLQGAVEQYFGPGTRLTVT.

The CDR3 DNA is TGTGCCAGCAGGGGACAGTCAAATTCACCCCTCCACTTT. It is translated as CASRGQSNSPLHF. The gene calls are TRBV7-6 and TRBJ1-6; 7 bases agree with TRBD1. Germline V lookup: CDR1 SGHVS, CDR2 FNYEAQ. The CDR3 loop spans 13 amino acids. V lost 6 bases and J lost 7; bases outside the gene matches: 3.

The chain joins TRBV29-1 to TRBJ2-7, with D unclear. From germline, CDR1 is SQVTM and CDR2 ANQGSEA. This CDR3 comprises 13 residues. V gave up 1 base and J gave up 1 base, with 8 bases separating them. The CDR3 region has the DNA TGCAGCGTTGAAGGGCAGCGATCCTACGAGCAGTACTTC. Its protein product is CSVEGQRSYEQYF.

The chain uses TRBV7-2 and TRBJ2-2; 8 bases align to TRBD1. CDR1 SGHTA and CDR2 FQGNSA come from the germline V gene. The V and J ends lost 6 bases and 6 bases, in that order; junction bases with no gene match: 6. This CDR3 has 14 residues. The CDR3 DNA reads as TGTGCCAGCAGGGAACAGGGGGTGTCCGGGGAGCTGTTTTTT. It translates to CASREQGVSGELFF.

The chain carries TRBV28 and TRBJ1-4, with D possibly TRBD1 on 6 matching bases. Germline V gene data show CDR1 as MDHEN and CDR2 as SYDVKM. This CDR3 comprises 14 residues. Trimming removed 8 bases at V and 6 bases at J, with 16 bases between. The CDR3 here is CASATGSADEKLFF. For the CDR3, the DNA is TGTGCCAGCGCCACAGGGTCTGCTGATGAAAAACTGTTTTTT.

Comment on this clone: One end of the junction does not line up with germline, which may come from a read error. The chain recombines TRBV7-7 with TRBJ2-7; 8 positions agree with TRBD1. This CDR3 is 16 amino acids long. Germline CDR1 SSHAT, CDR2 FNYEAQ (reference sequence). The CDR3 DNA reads TGTGCCAGCAGCATAGCGGCCGGGACAGGAACATACGAGCAGTACTTC. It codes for CASSIAAGTGTYEQYF.

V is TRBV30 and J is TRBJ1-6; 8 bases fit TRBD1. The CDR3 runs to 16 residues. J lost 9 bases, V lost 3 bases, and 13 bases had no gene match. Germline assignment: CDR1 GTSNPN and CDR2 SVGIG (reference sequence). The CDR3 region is CAWRGRTGNLGSPLHF. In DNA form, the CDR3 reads TGTGCCTGGAGGGGAAGGACAGGGAACTTAGGTTCACCCCTCCACTTT.

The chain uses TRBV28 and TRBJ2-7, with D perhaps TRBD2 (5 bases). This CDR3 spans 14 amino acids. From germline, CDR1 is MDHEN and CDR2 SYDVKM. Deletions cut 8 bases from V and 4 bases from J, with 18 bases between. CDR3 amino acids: CASLGHGKTYEQYF. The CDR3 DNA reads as TGTGCCAGCCTCGGCCACGGGAAAACATACGAGCAGTACTTC.

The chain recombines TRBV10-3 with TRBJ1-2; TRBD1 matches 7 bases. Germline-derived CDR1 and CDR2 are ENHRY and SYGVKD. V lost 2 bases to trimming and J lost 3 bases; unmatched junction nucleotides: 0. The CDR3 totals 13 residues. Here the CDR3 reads CAISEDRDYGYTF. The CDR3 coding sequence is TGTGCCATCAGTGAGGACAGGGACTATGGCTACACCTTC.

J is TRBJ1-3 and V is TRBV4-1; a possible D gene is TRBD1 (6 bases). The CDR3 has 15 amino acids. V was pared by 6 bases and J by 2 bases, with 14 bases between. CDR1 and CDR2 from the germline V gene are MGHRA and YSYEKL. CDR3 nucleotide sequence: TGCGCCAGCAGGCCACAGGGATCCACTGGAAACACCATATATTTT. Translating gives CASRPQGSTGNTIYF.

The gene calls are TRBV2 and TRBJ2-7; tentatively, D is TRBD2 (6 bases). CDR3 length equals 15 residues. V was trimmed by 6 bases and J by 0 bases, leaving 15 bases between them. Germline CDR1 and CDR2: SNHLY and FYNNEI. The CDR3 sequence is CASSKGLSHSYEQYF. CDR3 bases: TGTGCCAGCAGCAAGGGACTGTCACACTCCTACGAGCAGTACTTC.